These T cell receptor beta chains were read from a single sample in a study of persistence of HIV-infected CD4 T cells. Here immunoSEQ multiplex PCR was the method, and the copy in TCRdb shows in-frame clones only, minus some. The sample consists of tens of thousands of clones, 65% to 75% of them appearing once. For these TCRs, the target antigens are not known. The sample here was CD4+ T cells sorted from PBMCs after roughly 18-hour stimulation, taken from a patient who received antiretroviral therapy. Every receptor here comes from an adult man with HIV who was CMV-seropositive. Each CDR3 is given with its conserved first and last residue. D genes are given only for firm matches. Rows give clone size only sometimes, using once, few, many, or a class for an expanded clone.

cdr3_length j_call clone_size v_call d_call cdr3_aa cdr3_nt
13 TRBJ2-1 . TRBV19 . CASSMAGANEQFF TGTGCCAGTAGTATGGCGGGGGCGAATGAGCAGTTCTTC
14 TRBJ2-6 few TRBV27 . CASSWGSGANVLTF TGTGCCAGCAGTTGGGGCTCTGGGGCCAACGTCCTGACTTTC
16 TRBJ2-2 . TRBV7-9 . CASIPVGAANTGELFF TGTGCCAGCATCCCGGTGGGGGCAGCGAACACCGGGGAGCTGTTTTTT
13 TRBJ1-4 few TRBV28 . CASLNAGGEKLFF TGTGCCAGCCTTAACGCGGGGGGTGAAAAACTGTTTTTT
14 TRBJ1-1 . TRBV23-1 . CASSHVSGNTEAFF TGCGCCAGCAGTCACGTCTCAGGGAACACTGAAGCTTTCTTT
10 TRBJ1-6 . TRBV6-5 . CASSLGPLHF TGTGCCAGCAGTTTAGGACCCCTCCACTTT
15 TRBJ1-6 . TRBV27 TRBD1 CASSLRDRSLTPLHF TGTGCCAGCAGCCTCCGGGACAGGTCCCTTACACCCCTCCACTTT
15 TRBJ2-7 . TRBV24-1 TRBD1 CATSASGQGRREQYF TGTGCCACCAGTGCCTCGGGACAGGGAAGAAGAGAGCAGTACTTC
14 TRBJ2-3 . TRBV10-3 TRBD1 CATSDRGSTDTQYF TGTGCCACCTCCGACAGGGGTAGCACAGATACGCAGTATTTT
15 TRBJ2-7 few TRBV7-8 . CASSLEAEVTYEQYF TGTGCCAGCAGCTTAGAGGCAGAAGTGACCTACGAGCAGTACTTC
15 TRBJ1-5 . TRBV3-1/TRBV3-2 . CASSQTATRDQPQHF TGTGCCAGCAGTCAGACAGCGACGAGGGATCAGCCCCAGCATTTT
15 TRBJ1-6 . TRBV18 . CASSLSPGEVSPLHF TGTGCCAGCTCACTCTCGCCCGGGGAGGTTTCACCCCTCCACTTT
14 TRBJ2-7 few TRBV5-1 . CASSTRGSSYEQYF TGCGCCAGCTCCACCAGGGGAAGCTCCTACGAGCAGTACTTC
14 TRBJ2-7 . TRBV19 TRBD1 CASSPAGTANEQYF TGTGCCAGTAGTCCAGCAGGGACAGCCAACGAGCAGTACTTC
15 TRBJ2-2 . TRBV6-2/TRBV6-3 TRBD1 CASSYSPGGTGELFF TGTGCCAGCAGTTACTCTCCAGGGGGTACCGGGGAGCTGTTTTTT
16 TRBJ2-3 . TRBV9 . CASSFSSGASTDTQYF TGTGCCAGCAGCTTTTCCTCGGGGGCCTCCACAGATACGCAGTATTTT
15 TRBJ1-2 . TRBV6-2/TRBV6-3 TRBD1 CASSYSIRGHYGYTF TGTGCCAGCAGTTACTCGATCAGGGGGCACTATGGCTACACCTTC
17 TRBJ2-2 . TRBV7-9 TRBD2 CASSPASGGVNTGELFF TGTGCCAGCAGCCCCGCCAGCGGGGGCGTTAACACCGGGGAGCTGTTTTTT
13 TRBJ2-7 . TRBV28 . CASSSYREDEQYF TGTGCCAGCAGTTCGTACAGGGAGGACGAGCAGTACTTC
17 TRBJ1-5 . TRBV19 TRBD1 CATSPNRQGYSNQPQHF TGTGCAACCTCTCCAAACCGACAGGGCTATAGCAATCAGCCCCAGCATTTT
16 TRBJ1-6 . TRBV11-1 . CASSSLSRTDNSPLHF TGTGCCAGCAGCTCCCTGTCGAGGACGGATAATTCACCCCTCCACTTT
15 TRBJ2-7 . TRBV5-1 TRBD2 CASTPGGGHSYEQYF TGCGCCAGCACTCCTGGCGGGGGGCACTCCTACGAGCAGTACTTC
14 TRBJ2-3 . TRBV6-5 . CASSLDRSTDTQYF TGTGCCAGCAGCTTAGACAGGAGCACAGATACGCAGTATTTT
14 TRBJ1-3 . TRBV7-3 . CASSLTGSGNTIYF TGTGCCAGCAGCTTGACAGGCTCTGGAAACACCATATATTTT
14 TRBJ1-2 once TRBV18 . CASSPDRFRFGYTF TGTGCCAGCTCGCCCGACAGGTTCCGCTTTGGCTACACCTTC
15 TRBJ2-1 . TRBV19 TRBD2 CASSMGLAGVNEQFF TGTGCCAGTAGTATGGGACTAGCGGGGGTTAATGAGCAGTTCTTC
12 TRBJ2-2 . TRBV7-3 . CASSFSTGELFF TGTGCCAGCAGCTTCTCCACCGGGGAGCTGTTTTTT
15 TRBJ1-1 . TRBV7-9 . CASSLSGTIGTEAFF TGTGCCAGCAGCTTATCCGGGACCATCGGGACTGAAGCTTTCTTT
13 TRBJ1-4 . TRBV27 . CASGHLTNEKLFF TGTGCCAGCGGACACCTAACTAATGAAAAACTGTTTTTT
16 TRBJ2-3 . TRBV4-2 TRBD1 CASSQDGDRYTDTQYF TGTGCCAGCAGCCAAGACGGGGACAGATACACAGATACGCAGTATTTT
13 TRBJ1-2 . TRBV28 . CASSLNQGGGYTF TGTGCCAGCAGCCTTAACCAGGGCGGTGGCTACACCTTC
14 TRBJ2-7 . TRBV2 . CASRVRTESYEQYF TGTGCCAGCAGGGTCCGGACAGAATCCTACGAGCAGTACTTC
15 TRBJ1-2 . TRBV5-8 . CASSLVGAEGNGYTF TGTGCCAGCAGCTTAGTGGGGGCTGAGGGGAATGGCTACACCTTC
12 TRBJ1-1 . TRBV10-1 . CASRGQDTEAFF TGCGCCAGCAGGGGACAAGACACTGAAGCTTTCTTT
17 TRBJ1-3 . TRBV5-8 TRBD1 CASSYSGTGYSGNTIYF TGTGCCAGCAGCTATTCCGGGACAGGGTACTCTGGAAACACCATATATTTT
14 TRBJ1-1 few TRBV6-4 TRBD1 CASRNSYRGEQAFF TGTGCCAGCCGCAACTCTTACAGGGGAGAACAAGCTTTCTTT
13 TRBJ2-1 . TRBV28 . CASSTLGVDEQFF TGTGCCAGCAGTACCTTAGGCGTCGATGAGCAGTTCTTC
16 TRBJ2-3 . TRBV9 . CASSPREGGRADTQYF TGTGCCAGCAGCCCTAGAGAGGGGGGCCGCGCAGATACGCAGTATTTT
16 TRBJ1-6 . TRBV27 . CASSLRGPGANSPLHF TGTGCCAGCAGTTTAAGGGGCCCTGGCGCGAATTCACCCCTCCACTTT
17 TRBJ1-6 . TRBV18 . CASSPLGRSSYNSPLHF TGTGCCAGCTCACCACTAGGCAGGAGCTCCTATAATTCACCCCTCCACTTT
14 TRBJ2-4 . TRBV19 . CASSRGQGTNIQYF TGTGCCAGTAGCCGAGGGCAGGGCACAAACATTCAGTACTTC
14 TRBJ1-2 . TRBV6-5 TRBD1 CASSYSQGYDGYTF TGTGCCAGCAGTTACTCACAGGGGTACGATGGCTACACCTTC
13 TRBJ1-1 . TRBV9 . CASSVDGNTEAFF TGTGCCAGCAGCGTAGACGGGAACACTGAAGCTTTCTTT
12 TRBJ2-1 once TRBV5-8 . CASSDLYNEQFF TGTGCCAGCAGCGACCTCTACAATGAGCAGTTCTTC
13 TRBJ1-1 . TRBV18 TRBD1 CASSPDRGTEAFF TGTGCCAGCTCGCCAGACAGGGGCACTGAAGCTTTCTTT
12 TRBJ1-2 . TRBV5-4 . CASSLNSYGYTF TGTGCCAGCAGCTTGAATTCCTATGGCTACACCTTC
15 TRBJ2-7 few TRBV28 . CASSSARAPLAEQYF TGTGCCAGCAGTTCAGCTAGAGCCCCCCTAGCCGAGCAGTACTTC
12 TRBJ1-1 . TRBV6-5 . CASLTPNTEAFF TGTGCCAGTTTGACACCGAACACTGAAGCTTTCTTT
15 TRBJ1-2 . TRBV19 . CASSQGSRTLRVYTF TGTGCCAGTAGTCAAGGGTCACGGACCCTGAGGGTCTACACCTTC
15 TRBJ2-2 . TRBV11-3 TRBD2 CASSSGGGSVGELFF TGTGCCAGCAGCTCTGGCGGGGGGTCAGTCGGGGAGCTGTTTTTT
14 TRBJ2-1 once TRBV19 TRBD2 CASSRSGGTNEQFF TGTGCCAGTAGTCGGAGCGGGGGGACGAATGAGCAGTTCTTC
17 TRBJ2-7 . TRBV29-1 TRBD1 CSVDGKGAVGSSYEQYF TGCAGCGTTGACGGTAAGGGGGCGGTAGGGTCGAGTTACGAGCAGTACTTC
13 TRBJ1-1 . TRBV7-9 . CASSPTGALEAFF TGTGCCAGCAGCCCCACCGGGGCCCTTGAAGCTTTCTTT
14 TRBJ2-2 . TRBV6-2/TRBV6-3 . CASSYVTNTGELFF TGTGCCAGCAGTTACGTCACCAACACCGGGGAGCTGTTTTTT
14 TRBJ1-2 . TRBV18 . CASSLENMGIGYTF TGTGCCAGCTCACTAGAAAATATGGGGATCGGCTACACCTTC
15 TRBJ1-3 once TRBV5-1 . CASSPPDSSGNTIYF TGCGCCAGCAGCCCTCCCGACAGTTCTGGAAACACCATATATTTT
17 TRBJ1-6 . TRBV27 . CASTARASSSYNSPLHF TGTGCCAGCACCGCCCGGGCCTCGAGCTCCTATAATTCACCCCTCCACTTT
14 TRBJ2-7 . TRBV6-6 . CASSYLGLSYEQYF TGTGCCAGCAGTTACCTGGGCCTCTCCTACGAGCAGTACTTC